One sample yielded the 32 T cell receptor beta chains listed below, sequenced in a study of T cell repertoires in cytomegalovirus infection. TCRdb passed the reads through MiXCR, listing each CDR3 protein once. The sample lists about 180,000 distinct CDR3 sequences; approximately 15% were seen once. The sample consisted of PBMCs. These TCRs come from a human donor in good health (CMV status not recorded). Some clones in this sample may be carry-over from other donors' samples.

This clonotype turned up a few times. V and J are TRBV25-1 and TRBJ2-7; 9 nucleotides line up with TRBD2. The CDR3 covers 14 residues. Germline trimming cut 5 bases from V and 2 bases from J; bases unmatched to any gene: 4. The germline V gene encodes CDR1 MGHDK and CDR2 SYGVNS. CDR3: CASSIAGAPYEQYF. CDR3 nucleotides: TGTGCCAGCAGTATAGCGGGAGCGCCCTACGAGCAGTACTTC.

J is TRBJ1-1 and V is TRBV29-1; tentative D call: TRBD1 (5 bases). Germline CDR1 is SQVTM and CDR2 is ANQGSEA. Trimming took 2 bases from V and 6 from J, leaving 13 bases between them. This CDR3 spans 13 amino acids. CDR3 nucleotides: TGCAGCGTTGAATCGGGGGTGAGCGCTGAAGCTTTCTTT. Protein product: CSVESGVSAEAFF.

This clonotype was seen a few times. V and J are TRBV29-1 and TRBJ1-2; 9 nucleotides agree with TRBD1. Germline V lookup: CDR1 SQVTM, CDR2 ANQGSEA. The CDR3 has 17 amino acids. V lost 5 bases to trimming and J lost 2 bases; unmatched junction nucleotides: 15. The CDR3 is CSVLSGGQGTPNYGYTF. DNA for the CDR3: TGCAGCGTTCTCTCCGGAGGACAGGGGACCCCGAACTATGGCTACACCTTC.

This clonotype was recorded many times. The chain's CDR3 is CASSPTGGDRNTIYF. As DNA, the CDR3 is TGTGCCAGCAGCCCTACAGGGGGTGATCGAAACACCATATATTTT. The chain employs TRBV7-3 and TRBJ1-3; 8 positions match TRBD1. The CDR3 has 15 residues. Germline-derived CDR1 and CDR2 are SGHTA and FQGTGA. V was clipped by 5 bases and J by 5 bases; unmatched bases: 8.

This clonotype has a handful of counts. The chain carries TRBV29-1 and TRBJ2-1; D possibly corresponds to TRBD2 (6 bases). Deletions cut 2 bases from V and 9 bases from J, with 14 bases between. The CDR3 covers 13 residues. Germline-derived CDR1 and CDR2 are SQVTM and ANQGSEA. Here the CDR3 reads CSVERGMGGEQFF. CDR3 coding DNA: TGCAGCGTTGAACGGGGCATGGGGGGTGAGCAGTTCTTC.

The DNA of the CDR3 is TGTGCCAGCAGTTCGCAGGGAGATTGGGATCAGCCCCAGCATTTT. It encodes CASSSQGDWDQPQHF. The V gene is TRBV28, the J gene TRBJ1-5, with D perhaps matching TRBD1 (5 bases). Germline V gene data show CDR1 as MDHEN and CDR2 as SYDVKM. The CDR3 consists of 15 residues. With 4 bases removed from V and 5 bases from J, the gap between germline ends came to 15 bases. Complete variable domain (other parts from reference TRBV28 and TRBJ1-5): DVKVTQSSRYLVKRTGEKVFLECVQDMDHENMFWYRQDPGLGLRLIYFSYDVKMKEKGDIPEGYSVSREKKERFSLILESASTNQTSMYLCASSSQGDWDQPQHFGDGTRLSIL.

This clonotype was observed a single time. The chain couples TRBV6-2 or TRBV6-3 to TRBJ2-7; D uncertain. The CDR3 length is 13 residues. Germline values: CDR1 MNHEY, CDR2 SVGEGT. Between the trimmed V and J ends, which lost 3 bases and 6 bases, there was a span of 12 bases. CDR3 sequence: CASSYAPTGEQYF. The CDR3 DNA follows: TGTGCCAGCAGTTATGCTCCTACGGGCGAGCAGTACTTC.

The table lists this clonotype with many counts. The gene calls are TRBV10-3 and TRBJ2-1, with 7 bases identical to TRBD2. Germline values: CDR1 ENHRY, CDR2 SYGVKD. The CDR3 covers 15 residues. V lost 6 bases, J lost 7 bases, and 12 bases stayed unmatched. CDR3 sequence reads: CAIRRGLSETNEQFF. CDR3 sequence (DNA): TGTGCCATCAGACGGGGACTAAGTGAAACTAATGAGCAGTTCTTC.

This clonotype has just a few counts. The chain's CDR3 is CASSLTTGTYTEAFF. CDR3 DNA sequence: TGCGCCAGCAGCTTGACAACCGGGACTTACACTGAAGCTTTCTTT. This chain joins TRBV5-1 and TRBJ1-1, with D possibly TRBD1 on 5 matching bases. The germline V and J ends were trimmed by 1 base and 3 bases, with 13 bases remaining between them. The CDR3 has 15 amino acids. Germline V gives CDR1 SGHRS, CDR2 YFSETQ.

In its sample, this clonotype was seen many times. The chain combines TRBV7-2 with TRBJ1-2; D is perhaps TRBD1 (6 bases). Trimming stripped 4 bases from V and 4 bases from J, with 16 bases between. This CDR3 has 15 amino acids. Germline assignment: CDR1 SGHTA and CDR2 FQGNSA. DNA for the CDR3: TGTGCCAGCAGCTCTAGCCGACAGGCCATCTATGGCTACACCTTC. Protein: CASSSSRQAIYGYTF.

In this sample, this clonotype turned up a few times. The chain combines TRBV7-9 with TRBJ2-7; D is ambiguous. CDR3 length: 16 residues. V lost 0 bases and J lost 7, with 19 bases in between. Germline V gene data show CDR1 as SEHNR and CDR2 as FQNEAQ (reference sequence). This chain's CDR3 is CASSLAGTWAAWEQYF. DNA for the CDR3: TGTGCCAGCAGCTTAGCTGGCACATGGGCCGCCTGGGAGCAGTACTTC.

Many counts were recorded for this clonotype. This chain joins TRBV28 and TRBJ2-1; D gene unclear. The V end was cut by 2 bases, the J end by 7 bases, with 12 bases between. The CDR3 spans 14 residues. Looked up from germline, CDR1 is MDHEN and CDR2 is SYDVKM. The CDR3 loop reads CASSLIQLGNEQFF. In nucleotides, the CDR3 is TGTGCCAGCAGTTTAATACAACTCGGGAATGAGCAGTTCTTC.

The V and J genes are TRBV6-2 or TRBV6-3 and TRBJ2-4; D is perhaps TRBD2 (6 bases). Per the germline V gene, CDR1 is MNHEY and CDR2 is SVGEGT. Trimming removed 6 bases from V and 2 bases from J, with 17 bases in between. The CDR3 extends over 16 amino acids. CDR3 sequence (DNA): TGTGCCAGCAGACCCGGAGGGATAAACTCCAAAAACATTCAGTACTTC. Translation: CASRPGGINSKNIQYF.

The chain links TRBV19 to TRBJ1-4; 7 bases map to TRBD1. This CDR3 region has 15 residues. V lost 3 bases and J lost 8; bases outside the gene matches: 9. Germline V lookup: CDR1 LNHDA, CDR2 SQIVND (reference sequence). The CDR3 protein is CASSIGTASLEKLFF. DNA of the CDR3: TGTGCCAGTAGTATTGGGACAGCTTCCTTGGAAAAACTGTTTTTT.

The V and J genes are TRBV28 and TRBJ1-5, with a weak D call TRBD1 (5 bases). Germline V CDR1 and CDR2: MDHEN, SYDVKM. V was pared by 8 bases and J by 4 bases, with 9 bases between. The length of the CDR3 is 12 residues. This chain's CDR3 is CASQRGNQPQHF. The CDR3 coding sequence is TGTGCCAGCCAGCGGGGGAATCAGCCCCAGCATTTT.

The CDR3 DNA is TGTGCCAGCAGTGACCCCCGCCGGTCCCACAATGAGCAGTTCTTC. It specifies CASSDPRRSHNEQFF. The V and J genes are TRBV25-1 and TRBJ2-1; D gene unclear. The CDR3 contains 15 residues. CDR1 is MGHDK, CDR2 SYGVNS, per germline. V lost 3 bases to trimming and J lost 5 bases, with 14 bases between them.

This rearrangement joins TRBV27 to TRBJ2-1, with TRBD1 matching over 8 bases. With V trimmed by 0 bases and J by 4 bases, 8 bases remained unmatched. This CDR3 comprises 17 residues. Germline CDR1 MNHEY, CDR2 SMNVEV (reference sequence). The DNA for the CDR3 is TGTGCCAGCAGTTTATCGAGGGGACAGGACGCATACAATGAGCAGTTCTTC. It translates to CASSLSRGQDAYNEQFF.

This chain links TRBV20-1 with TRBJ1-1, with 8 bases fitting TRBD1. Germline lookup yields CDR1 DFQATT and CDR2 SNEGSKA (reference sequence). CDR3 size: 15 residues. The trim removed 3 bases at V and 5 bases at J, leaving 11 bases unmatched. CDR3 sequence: CSARVPGQVLTEAFF. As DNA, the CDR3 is TGCAGTGCTAGGGTACCGGGACAGGTCCTTACTGAAGCTTTCTTT.

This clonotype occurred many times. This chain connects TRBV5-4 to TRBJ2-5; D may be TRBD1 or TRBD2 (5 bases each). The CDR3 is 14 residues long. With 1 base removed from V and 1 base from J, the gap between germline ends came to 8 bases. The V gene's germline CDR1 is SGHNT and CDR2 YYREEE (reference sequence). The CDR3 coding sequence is TGTGCCAGCAGCTTGAAGGGACGCCAAGAGACCCAGTACTTC. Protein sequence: CASSLKGRQETQYF.

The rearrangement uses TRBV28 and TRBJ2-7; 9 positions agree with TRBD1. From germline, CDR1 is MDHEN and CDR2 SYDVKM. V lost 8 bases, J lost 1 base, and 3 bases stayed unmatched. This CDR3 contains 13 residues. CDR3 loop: CASHRGPSYEQYF. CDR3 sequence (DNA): TGTGCCAGCCACAGGGGGCCGTCCTACGAGCAGTACTTC.

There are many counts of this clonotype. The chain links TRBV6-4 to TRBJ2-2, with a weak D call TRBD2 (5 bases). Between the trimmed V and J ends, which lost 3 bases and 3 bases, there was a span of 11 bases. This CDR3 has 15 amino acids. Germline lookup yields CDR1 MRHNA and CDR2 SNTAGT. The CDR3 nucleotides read TGTGCCAGCAGTGATACTAGTCTTGACACCGGGGAGCTGTTTTTT. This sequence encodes CASSDTSLDTGELFF.

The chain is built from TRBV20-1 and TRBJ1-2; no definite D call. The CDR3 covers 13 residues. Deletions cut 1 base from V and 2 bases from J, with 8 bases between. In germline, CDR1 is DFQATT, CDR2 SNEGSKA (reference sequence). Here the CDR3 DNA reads TGCAGTGCTAGAGGTTCCCAGAACTATGGCTACACCTTC. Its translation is CSARGSQNYGYTF.

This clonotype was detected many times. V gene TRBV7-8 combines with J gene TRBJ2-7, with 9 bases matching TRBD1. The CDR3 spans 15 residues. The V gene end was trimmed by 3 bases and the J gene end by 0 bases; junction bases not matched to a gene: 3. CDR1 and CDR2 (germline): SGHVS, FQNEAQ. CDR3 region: CASSFLGQGSYEQYF. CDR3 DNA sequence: TGTGCCAGCAGCTTCTTGGGACAGGGCTCCTACGAGCAGTACTTC.

CDR3 sequence reads: CSARDPGQGNQPQHF. The CDR3 nucleotides are TGCAGTGCTAGAGACCCGGGACAGGGAAATCAGCCCCAGCATTTT. The chain joins TRBV20-1 to TRBJ1-5; 9 bases match TRBD1. The V gene's germline CDR1 is DFQATT and CDR2 SNEGSKA (reference sequence). V gave up 0 bases and J gave up 4 bases; unmatched junction bases: 4. This CDR3 is 15 amino acids long.

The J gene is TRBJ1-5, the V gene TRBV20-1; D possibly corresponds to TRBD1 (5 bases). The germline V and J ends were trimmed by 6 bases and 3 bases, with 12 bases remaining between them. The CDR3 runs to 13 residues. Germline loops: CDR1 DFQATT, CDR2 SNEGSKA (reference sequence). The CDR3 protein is CSAAGGVNQPQHF. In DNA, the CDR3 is TGCAGTGCCGCTGGAGGGGTCAATCAGCCCCAGCATTTT.

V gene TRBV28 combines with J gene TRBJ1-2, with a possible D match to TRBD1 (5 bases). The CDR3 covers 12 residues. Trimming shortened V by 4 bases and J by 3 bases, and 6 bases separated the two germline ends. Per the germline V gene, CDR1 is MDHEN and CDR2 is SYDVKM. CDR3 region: CASSSRDYGYTF. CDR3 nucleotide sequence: TGTGCCAGCAGTTCCAGGGACTATGGCTACACCTTC.

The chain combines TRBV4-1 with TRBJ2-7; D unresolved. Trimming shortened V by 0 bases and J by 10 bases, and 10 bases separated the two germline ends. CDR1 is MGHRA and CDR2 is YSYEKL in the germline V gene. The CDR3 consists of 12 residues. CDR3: CASSQDPQVQYF. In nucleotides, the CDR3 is TGCGCCAGCAGCCAAGATCCCCAAGTTCAGTACTTC.

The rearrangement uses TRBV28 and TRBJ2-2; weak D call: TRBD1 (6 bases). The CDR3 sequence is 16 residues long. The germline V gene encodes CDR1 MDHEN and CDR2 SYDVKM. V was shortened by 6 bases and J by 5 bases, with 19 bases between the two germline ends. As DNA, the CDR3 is TGTGCCAGCAGGCTCCGGGACACTGGAATAACCGGGGAGCTGTTTTTT. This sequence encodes CASRLRDTGITGELFF.

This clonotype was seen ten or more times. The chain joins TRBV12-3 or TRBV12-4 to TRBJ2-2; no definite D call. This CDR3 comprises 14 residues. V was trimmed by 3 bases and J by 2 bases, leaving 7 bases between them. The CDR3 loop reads CASSFMPNTGELFF. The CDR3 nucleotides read TGTGCCAGCAGTTTCATGCCTAACACCGGGGAGCTGTTTTTT.

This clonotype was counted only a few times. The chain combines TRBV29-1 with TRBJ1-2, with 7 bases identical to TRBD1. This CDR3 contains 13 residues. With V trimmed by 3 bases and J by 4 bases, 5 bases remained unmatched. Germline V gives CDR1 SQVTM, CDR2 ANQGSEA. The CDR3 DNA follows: TGCAGCGTTGACAGGGACAGAACCTATGGCTACACCTTC. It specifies CSVDRDRTYGYTF.

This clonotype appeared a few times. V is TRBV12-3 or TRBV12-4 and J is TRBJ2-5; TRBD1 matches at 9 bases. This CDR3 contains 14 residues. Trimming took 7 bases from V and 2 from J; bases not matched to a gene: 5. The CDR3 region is CASTMTGGQETQYF. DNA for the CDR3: TGTGCCAGCACCATGACAGGGGGGCAAGAGACCCAGTACTTC.

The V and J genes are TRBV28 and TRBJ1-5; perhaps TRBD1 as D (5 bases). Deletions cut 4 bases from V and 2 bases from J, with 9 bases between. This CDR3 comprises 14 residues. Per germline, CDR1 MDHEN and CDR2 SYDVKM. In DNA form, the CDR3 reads TGTGCCAGCAGTTCGCCGACAGGCAATCAGCCCCAGCATTTT. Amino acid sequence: CASSSPTGNQPQHF.